This record covers a single T cell receptor beta chain. As yet, its antigen is unknown. The PCR made use of 60 Vbeta and 13 Jbeta primers. TCRdb's table, derived via immunoSEQ multiplex PCR, lists solely in-frame clones and lacks some. The sample contains about 190,000 clones, 70% to 80% of which appear only once. The data were obtained in a study of cytomegalovirus exposure and HLA in healthy donors. Study-wide points: A list of more than 150 TCR beta chains associated with cytomegalovirus was given. Reported performance of the classifier showed diagnosis of cytomegalovirus status with high specificity and sensitivity. In an earlier analysis, in 540 or so donors, most V segments appeared productive either ~90% or ~30% of the time.

With V trimmed by 5 bases and J by 4 bases, 7 bases remained unmatched. The CDR3 consists of 16 residues. CDR1 is MDHEN, CDR2 SYDVKM, per germline. The receptor was derived from a woman aged 25 to 39 in good health and CMV-seropositive. The rearrangement joins TRBV28 to TRBJ2-3; 12 positions match TRBD2. Sequencing used PBMCs. The DNA of the CDR3 is TGTGCCAGCAGTACTATCCGACTAGCGGGAGCAGATACGCAGTATTTT. Amino acids: CASSTIRLAGADTQYF.